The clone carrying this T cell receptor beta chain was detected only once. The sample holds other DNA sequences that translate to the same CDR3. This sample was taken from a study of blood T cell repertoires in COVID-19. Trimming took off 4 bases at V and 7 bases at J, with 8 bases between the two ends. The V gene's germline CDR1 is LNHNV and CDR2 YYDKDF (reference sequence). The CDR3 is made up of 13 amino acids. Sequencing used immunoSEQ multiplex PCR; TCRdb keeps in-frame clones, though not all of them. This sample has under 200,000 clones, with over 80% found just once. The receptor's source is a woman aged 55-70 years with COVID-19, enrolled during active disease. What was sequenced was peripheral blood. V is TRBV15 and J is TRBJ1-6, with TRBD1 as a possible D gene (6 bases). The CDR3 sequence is CATSKGVNSPLHF. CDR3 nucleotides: TGTGCCACCAGCAAGGGGGTGAATTCACCCCTCCACTTT.